Each of the 22 T cell receptor beta chains below was sequenced from the same sample in a study of cytomegalovirus exposure and HLA in healthy donors. Primers included in the PCR were 60 Vbeta and 13 Jbeta primers. Assay used: immunoSEQ multiplex PCR; TCRdb lists only in-frame clones, some missing. Of 100,000 to 150,000 clones listed, about four fifths were seen once; the top ten hold around 11%. Sequences were obtained from PBMCs. The source of these receptors is a male donor in good health and CMV-seropositive.

With respect to this clone: One end of the junction is discordant with germline, which a read error may explain. This chain links TRBV7-9 with TRBJ1-4; D is unresolved. This CDR3 comprises 14 residues. CDR1 and CDR2 from the germline V gene are SEHNR and FQNEAQ (reference sequence). The CDR3 DNA reads as TGTTCCAGCAGCTTAGTCGGTCAAAATGAAAAACTGTTTTTT. This sequence encodes CSSSLVGQNEKLFF. The variable domain in full, with the rest retrieved from reference TRBV7-9 and TRBJ1-4, is DTGVSQNPRHKITKRGQNVTFRCDPISEHNRLYWYRQTLGQGPEFLTYFQNEAQLEKSRLLSDRFSAERPKGSFSTLEIQRTEQGDSAMYLCSSSLVGQNEKLFFGSGTQLSVL.

The chain recombines TRBV5-1 with TRBJ1-1, with TRBD1 matching 7 bases. The CDR3 covers 12 residues. CDR1 is SGHRS, CDR2 YFSETQ, per germline. Losses at the gene ends were 2 bases for V and 8 bases for J; bases not matched to a gene: 3. CDR3 sequence: CASSLGGLEAFF. CDR3 sequence (DNA): TGCGCCAGCAGCTTAGGGGGCCTGGAAGCTTTCTTT.

The chain combines TRBV7-3 with TRBJ2-3; TRBD1 aligns across 8 bases. The CDR3 length is 16 residues. J lost 5 bases, V lost 3 bases, and 10 bases had no gene match. The germline gives CDR1 SGHTA, CDR2 FQGTGA. The CDR3 DNA reads TGTGCCAGCAGCTTTAGTCTGGGGACAGGAATAGATACGCAGTATTTT. This codes for CASSFSLGTGIDTQYF.

V and J are TRBV5-1 and TRBJ2-2; tentative D call: TRBD2 (6 bases). The V end was cut by 2 bases, the J end by 4 bases, with 12 bases between. Per the germline V gene, CDR1 is SGHRS and CDR2 is YFSETQ. The CDR3 is made up of 15 amino acids. CDR3 region: CASSLLYGGTGELFF. CDR3 bases: TGCGCCAGCAGCTTACTATACGGGGGCACCGGGGAGCTGTTTTTT.

V usage is TRBV7-2 and J usage is TRBJ1-1; weak D call: TRBD1 (5 bases). Deletions cut 2 bases from V and 1 base from J, with 11 bases between. The CDR3 has 15 amino acids. Looked up from germline, CDR1 is SGHTA and CDR2 is FQGNSA. CDR3 amino acids: CASSLMGQSNTEAFF. The CDR3 DNA sequence: TGTGCCAGCAGCTTAATGGGGCAGTCGAACACTGAAGCTTTCTTT.

In this sample, this clone turned up once. J is TRBJ2-6 and V is TRBV28; TRBD1 might be the D (6 bases). Germline V gene sequence: CDR1 MDHEN, CDR2 SYDVKM. The V end lost 11 bases, the J end lost 0 bases, and 11 bases lay between the germline ends. This CDR3 is built from 14 residues. This CDR3 reads CAPRGLSGANVLTF. CDR3 nucleotide sequence: TGTGCCCCCAGGGGCCTCTCTGGGGCCAACGTCCTGACTTTC.

This chain joins TRBV7-2 and TRBJ2-7, with TRBD2 matching 11 bases. Germline CDR1 is SGHTA and CDR2 is FQGNSA. The V segment lost 3 bases and the J segment 4 bases; nucleotides outside the gene matches: 8. The CDR3 has 16 residues. The CDR3 DNA reads TGTGCCAGCAGCTTGCAAACTAGCGGGAGACCGTACGAGCAGTACTTC. It translates to CASSLQTSGRPYEQYF.

This rearrangement joins TRBV5-1 to TRBJ1-4; D ambiguous. CDR3 length: 14 residues. CDR1 and CDR2 from the germline V gene are SGHRS and YFSETQ. With 0 bases removed from V and 4 bases from J, the gap between germline ends came to 7 bases. CDR3 in amino acids: CASSLGQYNEKLFF. In nucleotides, the CDR3 is TGCGCCAGCAGCTTGGGGCAGTATAATGAAAAACTGTTTTTT. Variable domain in full (rest from reference TRBV5-1 and TRBJ1-4): KAGVTQTPRYLIKTRGQQVTLSCSPISGHRSVSWYQQTPGQGLQFLFEYFSETQRNKGNFPGRFSGRQFSNSRSEMNVSTLELGDSALYLCASSLGQYNEKLFFGSGTQLSVL.

The chain employs TRBV9 and TRBJ1-1; D is uncertain. V lost 4 bases and J lost 1, with 11 bases in between. Per germline, CDR1 SGDLS and CDR2 YYNGEE. The CDR3 covers 14 residues. CDR3 in amino acids: CASSPEGGNTEAFF. As DNA, the CDR3 is TGTGCCAGCAGCCCCGAGGGAGGGAACACTGAAGCTTTCTTT.

The CDR3 DNA reads as TGTGCCAGCACCCCCGGACTAGGGGCCGGGGAGCTGTTTTTT. Residues: CASTPGLGAGELFF. The chain has TRBV9 and TRBJ2-2; TRBD2 aligns across 7 bases. The V gene's germline CDR1 is SGDLS and CDR2 YYNGEE. V lost 6 bases and J lost 6; bases outside the gene matches: 8. The CDR3 is 14 amino acids.

The chain links TRBV5-1 to TRBJ2-7; weak D call: TRBD1 (6 bases). V was cut by 4 bases and J by 4 bases, with 9 bases left in between. Germline CDR1 SGHRS, CDR2 YFSETQ. The CDR3 contains 12 residues. Written as DNA, the CDR3 is TGCGCCAGCAGCCTCGACAGGTACGAGCAGTACTTC. Translated, it gives CASSLDRYEQYF.

V gene TRBV28 combines with J gene TRBJ1-5; the D gene is possibly TRBD1 (5 bases). Germline CDR1 reads MDHEN; CDR2 reads SYDVKM. The length of the CDR3 is 14 residues. Trimming cost V 8 bases and J 4 bases, with 15 bases left between them. CDR3 in amino acids: CASRRGLQNQPQHF. CDR3 sequence (DNA): TGTGCCAGCCGACGGGGACTACAGAATCAGCCCCAGCATTTT.

The chain links TRBV19 to TRBJ2-7, with TRBD2 identical over 8 bases. Per germline, CDR1 LNHDA and CDR2 SQIVND (reference sequence). V lost 2 bases and J lost 4; bases outside the gene matches: 10. The CDR3 has 16 amino acids. CDR3 amino acids: CASSIFGGSGRYEQYF. For the CDR3, the DNA is TGTGCCAGTAGTATATTCGGGGGGAGCGGGAGATACGAGCAGTACTTC.

V gene TRBV19 combines with J gene TRBJ2-7; 9 bases are a match to TRBD1. Germline CDR1 LNHDA, CDR2 SQIVND (reference sequence). Germline trimming cut 0 bases from V and 0 bases from J; bases unmatched to any gene: 6. The CDR3 totals 17 residues. The CDR3 sequence: CASSIDPGQGGSYEQYF. The CDR3 region has the DNA TGTGCCAGTAGTATAGACCCGGGACAGGGAGGCTCCTACGAGCAGTACTTC.

V and J are TRBV7-2 and TRBJ2-7, with 8 bases that match TRBD1. The CDR3 consists of 14 residues. The germline CDR1 and CDR2 sequences are SGHTA and FQGNSA. V dropped 3 bases and J dropped 6; count of bases not matched to a gene: 7. The CDR3 DNA reads as TGTGCCAGCAGCTTCCAGACTGGGACAGGCGAGCAGTACTTC. It encodes CASSFQTGTGEQYF.

This rearrangement joins TRBV9 to TRBJ2-1, with D unclear. Germline V gene sequence: CDR1 SGDLS, CDR2 YYNGEE. Trimming cost V 0 bases and J 0 bases, with 7 bases left between them. The CDR3 totals 15 residues. DNA for the CDR3: TGTGCCAGCAGCGTAGTGCCTAGCTCCTACAATGAGCAGTTCTTC. Translating it yields CASSVVPSSYNEQFF.

This sequence joins TRBV7-9 and TRBJ2-1; 12 positions match TRBD2. J was trimmed by 0 bases and V by 1 base; bases with no gene match: 7. This CDR3 region has 19 residues. Germline-derived CDR1 and CDR2 are SEHNR and FQNEAQ (reference sequence). The CDR3 DNA is TGTGCCAGCAGCTTAGGTGCTAGCGGGAGGGTTAGCTCCTACAATGAGCAGTTCTTC. It yields the protein CASSLGASGRVSSYNEQFF.

The chain is built from TRBV2 and TRBJ1-1; TRBD1 is a possible D gene (5 bases). Germline-derived CDR1 and CDR2 are SNHLY and FYNNEI. This CDR3 is 16 amino acids long. V was clipped by 2 bases and J by 6 bases, with 19 bases between them. Here the CDR3 reads CASSESMTANVPEAFF. In DNA, the CDR3 is TGTGCCAGCAGTGAATCTATGACAGCTAACGTGCCTGAAGCTTTCTTT.

This clone was detected only a few times. The rearrangement joins TRBV4-2 to TRBJ2-3; TRBD1 matches 10 bases. The length of the CDR3 is 16 residues. J gave up 3 bases and V 0 bases, and 3 bases lay outside the gene matches. Germline assignment: CDR1 LGHNA and CDR2 YNFKEQ. The CDR3 coding sequence is TGTGCCAGCAGCCAAGAGGGGACAGGGGCGACAGATACGCAGTATTTT. It specifies CASSQEGTGATDTQYF.

The chain carries TRBV4-3 and TRBJ2-1; TRBD2 aligns across 9 bases. The ends lost 0 bases at V and 4 bases at J; junction bases unmatched: 7. The CDR3 extends over 17 amino acids. CDR1 and CDR2 (germline): LGHNA, YSLEER. The CDR3 DNA sequence: TGCGCCAGCAGCCAAGATAGTAGCGGGAGTGTGTACAATGAGCAGTTCTTC. Translating it yields CASSQDSSGSVYNEQFF.

The chain couples TRBV19 to TRBJ2-3; TRBD2 aligns across 9 bases. This CDR3 contains 20 residues. Germline V gene data show CDR1 as LNHDA and CDR2 as SQIVND (reference sequence). V shed 4 bases and J 3 bases; nucleotides not matched to a gene: 20. The CDR3 DNA is TGTGCCAGTAGTAGTATCGATTGGAACATAGCGGGAGATATGACAGATACGCAGTATTTT. Protein: CASSSIDWNIAGDMTDTQYF. The full variable domain, in which reference TRBV19 and TRBJ2-3 provide the parts outside the CDR3, is DGGITQSPKYLFRKEGQNVTLSCEQNLNHDAMYWYRQDPGQGLRLIYYSQIVNDFQKGDIAEGYSVSREKKESFPLTVTSAQKNPTAFYLCASSSIDWNIAGDMTDTQYFGPGTRLTVL.

The J gene is TRBJ2-2, the V gene TRBV18; weak D call: TRBD2 (10 bases). The germline CDR1 and CDR2 sequences are KGHSH and LQKENI. This CDR3 region has 19 residues. V was clipped by 0 bases and J by 7 bases, with 24 bases between them. In DNA, the CDR3 is TGTGCCAGCTCACCACCGGGACAGGGTACTAGCGGGACCTTCGGGGAGCTGTTTTTT. It translates to CASSPPGQGTSGTFGELFF.